This T cell receptor beta chain was recorded in a study of shared clonotypes between healthy human individuals. Study-level points and caveats: Rarefaction gave evidence that sorted-subset sequencing remained incomplete despite large depth.

As handled by the study authors: Filtering differed, since immunoSEQ gave only junction sequences and no quality scores. Sequencing used immunoSEQ multiplex PCR; TCRdb keeps in-frame clones, though not all of them. V, J and clone size derive from that table, while D and trimming were established from the DNA sequence. This sample has over 2 million clones, with 85% to 95% found just once. On this clone itself: What it recognizes is unknown.

The CDR3 loop spans 13 amino acids. V gave up 4 bases and J gave up 7 bases, with 13 bases separating them. Looked up from germline, CDR1 is GTSNPN and CDR2 is SVGIG (reference sequence). HIV-negative, healthy adults without recent acute infections or vaccinations were the donors. In the CD4+ fraction, cells were divided into CD45RA+ naive and CD45RA-negative memory subsets. The specimen sequenced was naive CD4+ T cells sorted from blood. Described subset: CD45RA+ positively selected. The sequence was obtained from a man aged 18 to 29 in good health. The chain combines TRBV30 with TRBJ1-4; D not resolved. The CDR3 nucleotides read TGTGCCTGGAAGGTAATCGGAAGTGAAAAACTGTTTTTT. Its protein is CAWKVIGSEKLFF.